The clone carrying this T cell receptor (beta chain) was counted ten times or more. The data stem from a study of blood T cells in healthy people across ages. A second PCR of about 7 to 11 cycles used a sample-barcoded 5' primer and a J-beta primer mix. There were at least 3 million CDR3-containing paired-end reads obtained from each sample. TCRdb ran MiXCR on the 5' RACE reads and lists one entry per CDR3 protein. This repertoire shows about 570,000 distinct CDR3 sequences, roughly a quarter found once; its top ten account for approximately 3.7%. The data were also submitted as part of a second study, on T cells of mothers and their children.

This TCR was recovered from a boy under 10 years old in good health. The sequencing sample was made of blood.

The CDR3 sequence: CASSFRRAGGVRNIQYF. The CDR3 bases are TGTGCCAGCAGTTTTAGGCGAGCGGGAGGGGTTAGAAACATTCAGTACTTC. The chain recombines TRBV28 with TRBJ2-4; 10 bases fit TRBD2. The CDR3 is 17 residues long. Germline V CDR1 and CDR2: MDHEN, SYDVKM. The J segment lost 6 bases and the V segment lost 3 bases, leaving 11 bases of the junction unmatched.